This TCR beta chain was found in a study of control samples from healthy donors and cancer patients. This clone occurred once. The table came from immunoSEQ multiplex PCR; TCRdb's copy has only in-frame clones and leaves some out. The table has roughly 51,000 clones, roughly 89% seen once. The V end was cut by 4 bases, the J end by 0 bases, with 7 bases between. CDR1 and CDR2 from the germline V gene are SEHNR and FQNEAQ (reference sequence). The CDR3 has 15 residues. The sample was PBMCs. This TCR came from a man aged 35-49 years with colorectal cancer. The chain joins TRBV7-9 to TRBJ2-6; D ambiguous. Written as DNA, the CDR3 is TGTGCCAGCAGCTCCCGTACCTCTGGGGCCAACGTCCTGACTTTC. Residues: CASSSRTSGANVLTF.